The 26 T cell receptor beta chains reported below all come from one sample, sequenced in a study of shared clonotypes between healthy human individuals. This table comes from immunoSEQ multiplex PCR, and its TCRdb copy is limited to in-frame clones, with some not included. The sample yields about a million clones, 60% to 80% seen once. The source material was memory CD4+ T cells from PBMCs. The subset: CD45RA-negative fraction. These TCRs come from a man between 18 and 29 years old in good health. Some clones in this sample may be carry-over from other donors' samples.

There are a few counts of this clone. J is TRBJ1-3 and V is TRBV18; 9 nucleotides agree with TRBD1. V shed 3 bases, J shed 2 bases, and the junction held 8 bases outside the gene matches. Germline V gene sequence: CDR1 KGHSH, CDR2 LQKENI. The CDR3 is made up of 17 amino acids. CDR3 nucleotide sequence: TGTGCCAGCTCACCCTCCGGGACAGGGAAAGCTGGAAACACCATATATTTT. As protein: CASSPSGTGKAGNTIYF.

In DNA, the CDR3 is TGCAGTGCCAGTGTTCAGAATGAGCAGTTCTTC. Its translation is CSASVQNEQFF. This rearrangement joins TRBV20-1 to TRBJ2-1, with unresolved D. CDR1 and CDR2 (germline): DFQATT, SNEGSKA (reference sequence). The V gene lost 6 bases and the J gene lost 7 bases, with 10 bases spanning the gap. The CDR3 length is 11 residues.

The count of this clone is one. The rearrangement uses TRBV7-2 and TRBJ2-7, with TRBD2 matching over 8 bases. V shed 2 bases and J 2 bases; nucleotides not matched to a gene: 2. Germline-derived CDR1 and CDR2 are SGHTA and FQGNSA. The CDR3 has 14 residues. The CDR3 reads CASSLSGSPYEQYF. DNA for the CDR3: TGTGCCAGCAGCTTAAGCGGGAGCCCCTACGAGCAGTACTTC.

This rearrangement joins TRBV7-9 to TRBJ2-5, with a possible D match to TRBD1 (5 bases). The length of the CDR3 is 12 residues. Looked up from germline, CDR1 is SEHNR and CDR2 is FQNEAQ (reference sequence). Trimming removed 6 bases from V and 9 bases from J, with 14 bases in between. CDR3 region: CASSAQGRAQYF. In nucleotides, the CDR3 is TGTGCCAGCAGTGCTCAGGGCCGCGCCCAGTACTTC.

The CDR3, as DNA: TGCGCCAGCAGCCAAGTCCTGGGACAGGGGGTTCGTTTGCAGTTCTTC. Translated, it gives CASSQVLGQGVRLQFF. The chain couples TRBV4-3 to TRBJ2-1, with 11 bases fitting TRBD1. J was trimmed by 12 bases and V by 1 base; bases with no gene match: 11. Germline assignment: CDR1 LGHNA and CDR2 YSLEER. The CDR3 runs to 16 residues.

In this sample, this clone turned up a few times. The V and J genes are TRBV7-3 and TRBJ2-3, with a tentative D call TRBD2 (5 bases). This CDR3 region has 16 residues. The germline V gene encodes CDR1 SGHTA and CDR2 FQGTGA. Trimming left V 4 bases short and J 2 bases short, with 16 bases between. For the CDR3, the DNA is TGTGCCAGCAGCTACCTCGGGAAGGGTTCCACAGATACGCAGTATTTT. As protein: CASSYLGKGSTDTQYF.

This sequence joins TRBV7-8 and TRBJ2-2; a weak D match, TRBD2 (5 bases). V lost 5 bases, J lost 4 bases, and 17 bases lay in between. Germline assignment: CDR1 SGHVS and CDR2 FQNEAQ. This CDR3 contains 16 residues. CDR3 residues: CASSLSRTPRTGELFF. The CDR3 nucleotides read TGTGCCAGCAGCCTATCGCGGACTCCACGCACCGGGGAGCTGTTTTTT. Filled out from reference TRBV7-8 and TRBJ2-2, the complete variable domain reads GAGVSQSPRYKVAKRGQDVALRCDPISGHVSLFWYQQALGQGPEFLTYFQNEAQLDKSGLPSDRFFAERPEGSVSTLKIQRTQQEDSAVYLCASSLSRTPRTGELFFGEGSRLTVL.

The chain couples TRBV10-1 to TRBJ1-2; tentatively, D is TRBD1 (5 bases). The CDR3 consists of 13 residues. The germline V and J ends were trimmed by 2 bases and 1 base, with 5 bases remaining between them. Germline assignment: CDR1 WNHNN and CDR2 SYGVQD (reference sequence). The chain's CDR3 is CASSEDSNYGYTF. The CDR3 DNA follows: TGCGCCAGCAGTGAGGACAGTAACTATGGCTACACCTTC.

The genes are TRBV6-4 and TRBJ1-5, with D possibly TRBD1 on 5 matching bases. The CDR3 covers 13 residues. In germline, CDR1 is MRHNA, CDR2 SNTAGT. V lost 8 bases and J lost 8, with 16 bases in between. CDR3 in amino acids: CASWGDGEKPQHF. CDR3 DNA sequence: TGTGCCAGCTGGGGGGACGGTGAGAAGCCCCAGCATTTT.

A note on this clone: A read error may produce the germline difference seen at one junction end. The rearrangement joins TRBV15 to TRBJ1-1, with a possible D match to TRBD1 (6 bases). Germline V gene sequence: CDR1 LNHNV, CDR2 YYDKDF (reference sequence). This CDR3 has 13 amino acids. DNA of the CDR3: TGTGCCACCAGCAGACAGGGGAACGCTGAAGCTTTCTTT. Its protein product is CATSRQGNAEAFF.

The CDR3 loop is CASSDGLAGLEETQYF. The CDR3 DNA reads TGTGCCAGCAGTGATGGACTAGCGGGCTTAGAAGAGACCCAGTACTTC. The chain combines TRBV6-1 with TRBJ2-5, with 11 bases identical to TRBD2. The CDR3 contains 16 residues. J lost 3 bases, V lost 3 bases, and 6 bases had no gene match. CDR1 is MNHNS, CDR2 SASEGT, per germline.

The chain recombines TRBV7-3 with TRBJ2-3, with D unclear. Trimming took off 5 bases at V and 4 bases at J, with 10 bases between the two ends. The CDR3 is 13 amino acids. Germline V CDR1 and CDR2: SGHTA, FQGTGA. CDR3 nucleotides: TGTGCCAGCAGCCAGAAAAATTCAGATACGCAGTATTTT. Translation: CASSQKNSDTQYF.

The chain is built from TRBV7-3 and TRBJ1-1; tentative D call: TRBD1 (6 bases). This CDR3 region has 15 residues. Germline CDR1 is SGHTA and CDR2 is FQGTGA. Trimming removed 3 bases from V and 6 bases from J, with 17 bases in between. The CDR3 DNA reads as TGTGCCAGCAGCTTTAAGGGGGGCGCTGGCCCTGAAGCTTTCTTT. Translating it yields CASSFKGGAGPEAFF.

The chain employs TRBV5-1 and TRBJ2-2, with D unclear. The CDR3 is made up of 11 amino acids. CDR1 is SGHRS and CDR2 is YFSETQ in the germline V gene. Trimming removed 1 base at V and 14 bases at J, with 9 bases between. CDR3 coding DNA: TGCGCCAGCAGCTTGTCTCTCCGCCTGTTTTTT. The encoded protein is CASSLSLRLFF.

Turning to this clone: A much larger clone lies a single base off, so this may be a read error. The chain has TRBV6-6 and TRBJ2-3; no clear D gene. CDR3 length: 11 amino acids. Per the germline V gene, CDR1 is MNHNY and CDR2 is SVGAGI (reference sequence). The V end was cut by 7 bases, the J end by 2 bases, with 4 bases between. The chain's CDR3 is CASKFTDTQYF. For the CDR3, the DNA is TGTGCCAGCAAATTCACAGATACGCAGTATTTT.

This clone was observed once. V and J are TRBV11-2 and TRBJ2-6, with D unresolved. The V end lost 4 bases, the J end lost 0 bases, and 7 bases lay between the germline ends. CDR1 and CDR2 from the germline V gene are SGHAT and FQNNGV. The CDR3 has 15 residues. The CDR3 coding sequence is TGTGCCAGCAGCTCCCACTCCTCTGGGGCCAACGTCCTGACTTTC. It specifies CASSSHSSGANVLTF.

Details on this clone: The junction differs from germline at one of its ends, possibly a read error. Other DNA sequences within the sample encode an identical CDR3. The chain uses TRBV5-4 and TRBJ1-1; TRBD1 is a possible D gene (5 bases). The CDR3 totals 13 residues. CDR1 and CDR2 from the germline V gene are SGHNT and YYREEE (reference sequence). The CDR3 DNA reads TGTGCCAGCAGACCCGCGACAGAGACTGAAGCCTTCTTT. Protein product: CASRPATETEAFF.

CDR3 amino acids: CASSHRDRVFGGSGNTIYF. CDR3 DNA sequence: TGCGCCAGCAGCCACCGGGACAGGGTATTTGGTGGTTCTGGAAACACCATATATTTT. The rearrangement uses TRBV4-1 and TRBJ1-3; 9 positions match TRBD1. CDR1 MGHRA and CDR2 YSYEKL come from the germline V gene. This CDR3 has 19 amino acids. With V trimmed by 3 bases and J by 1 base, 13 bases remained unmatched.

This clone has more than one count but fewer than ten. The rearrangement links TRBV2 to TRBJ2-3, with TRBD1 identical over 9 bases. Germline V CDR1 and CDR2: SNHLY, FYNNEI. J lost 6 bases, V lost 8 bases, and 9 bases had no gene match. The CDR3 is 14 amino acids. The CDR3: CASGGQGRLDTQYF. As DNA, the CDR3 is TGTGCCAGCGGGGGACAGGGAAGGTTGGATACGCAGTATTTT.

The V and J genes are TRBV11-3 and TRBJ2-1; 8 bases fit TRBD2. Trimming took 5 bases from V and 8 from J; bases not matched to a gene: 8. The length of the CDR3 is 14 residues. Germline CDR1 SGHNT, CDR2 YENEEA. The CDR3 bases are TGTGCCAGCAGCGAATTCGGACTAGCTTATGAGCAGTTCTTC. Translation gives CASSEFGLAYEQFF.

V and J are TRBV28 and TRBJ2-3; TRBD2 aligns across 9 bases. This CDR3 comprises 16 residues. Germline lookup yields CDR1 MDHEN and CDR2 SYDVKM. Unmatched junction bases numbered 7, after V lost 4 bases and J lost 2 bases. This CDR3 reads CASSSSSGVNTDTQYF. CDR3 bases: TGTGCCAGCAGTTCCTCTAGCGGGGTCAACACAGATACGCAGTATTTT.

Remarks on this clone: Possible read error: a much larger clone is one base away. The V and J genes are TRBV5-4 and TRBJ2-5; D gene ambiguous. Germline values: CDR1 SGHNT, CDR2 YYREEE (reference sequence). V gave up 1 base and J gave up 7 bases, with 5 bases separating them. This CDR3 has 11 residues. CDR3 in amino acids: CASSLTGTQYF. CDR3 DNA: TGTGCCAGCAGCTTGACGGGGACCCAGTACTTC.

The V gene is TRBV4-1, the J gene TRBJ1-2, with D possibly matching TRBD1 (5 bases). Trimming took 6 bases from V and 4 from J, leaving 9 bases between them. Germline V gives CDR1 MGHRA, CDR2 YSYEKL. The CDR3 length is 12 residues. Here the CDR3 reads CASRGPTYGYTF. CDR3 sequence (DNA): TGCGCCAGCAGGGGGCCGACCTATGGCTACACCTTC.

The gene calls are TRBV5-1 and TRBJ1-5; 12 bases line up with TRBD1. Germline V CDR1 and CDR2: SGHRS, YFSETQ. The CDR3 has 18 residues. V lost 5 bases and J lost 1; bases outside the gene matches: 10. The CDR3 protein is CASRPGTGGSWSNQPQHF. The CDR3 region has the DNA TGCGCCAGCAGACCCGGGACAGGGGGCTCCTGGAGCAATCAGCCCCAGCATTTT.

The chain recombines TRBV28 with TRBJ1-1, with TRBD1 identical over 8 bases. This CDR3 is 14 amino acids long. V lost 9 bases, J lost 5 bases, and 11 bases stayed unmatched. The germline gives CDR1 MDHEN, CDR2 SYDVKM. Here the CDR3 reads CASWAGGRGTEAFF. The CDR3 DNA follows: TGTGCCAGTTGGGCAGGGGGCAGGGGAACTGAAGCTTTCTTT.

The rearrangement uses TRBV7-2 and TRBJ2-7; maybe TRBD2 (6 bases). The CDR3 spans 15 residues. Germline CDR1 reads SGHTA; CDR2 reads FQGNSA. Trimming pared 1 base from V and 5 bases from J, leaving 15 bases between. The CDR3 sequence: CASSLGRGTSHEQYF. CDR3 in DNA: TGTGCCAGCAGCTTAGGGCGGGGCACGTCCCACGAGCAGTACTTC. Filled out from reference TRBV7-2 and TRBJ2-7, the complete variable domain reads GAGVSQSPSNKVTEKGKDVELRCDPISGHTALYWYRQSLGQGLEFLIYFQGNSAPDKSGLPSDRFSAERTGGSVSTLTIQRTQQEDSAVYLCASSLGRGTSHEQYFGPGTRLTVT.